This TCR beta chain was identified during a study of response to subunit inactivated influenza vaccine. This clonotype was observed a handful of times. TCRdb re-called the RT-PCR reads through MiXCR, storing one row per CDR3 protein. There are hundreds of thousands of distinct CDR3 sequences in the sample; about 18% occur only once, and about a tenth lies in the top ten. The sample here was PBMCs from blood, taken 4 to 6 days after vaccination. This sequence was found in a man aged 45-65 years who received an inactivated influenza vaccine.

CDR3 sequence reads: CSARVGAGRLVGYTF. The CDR3 nucleotides are TGCAGTGCTAGAGTTGGTGCGGGACGGCTGGTTGGCTACACCTTC. The chain has TRBV20-1 and TRBJ1-2; perhaps TRBD1 as D (5 bases). The CDR3 is 15 residues long. V lost 1 base and J lost 7, with 19 bases in between. The germline CDR1 and CDR2 sequences are DFQATT and SNEGSKA (reference sequence).